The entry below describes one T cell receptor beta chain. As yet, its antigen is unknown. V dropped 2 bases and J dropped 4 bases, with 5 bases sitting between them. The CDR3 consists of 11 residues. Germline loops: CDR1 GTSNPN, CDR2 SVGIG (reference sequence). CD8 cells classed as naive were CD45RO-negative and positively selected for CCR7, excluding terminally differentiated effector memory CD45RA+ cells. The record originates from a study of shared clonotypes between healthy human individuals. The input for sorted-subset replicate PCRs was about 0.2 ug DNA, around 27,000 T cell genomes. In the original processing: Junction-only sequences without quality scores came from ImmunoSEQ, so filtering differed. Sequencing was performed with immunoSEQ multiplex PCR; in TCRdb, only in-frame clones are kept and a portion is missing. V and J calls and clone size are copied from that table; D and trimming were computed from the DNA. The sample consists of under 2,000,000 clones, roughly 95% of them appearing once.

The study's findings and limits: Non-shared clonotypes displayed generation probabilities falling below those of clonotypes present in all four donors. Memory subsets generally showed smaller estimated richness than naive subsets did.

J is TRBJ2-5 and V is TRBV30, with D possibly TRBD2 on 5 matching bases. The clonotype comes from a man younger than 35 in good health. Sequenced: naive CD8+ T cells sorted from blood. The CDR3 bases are TGTGCCTGGAGTCGGGGAGAGACCCAGTACTTC. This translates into CAWSRGETQYF.